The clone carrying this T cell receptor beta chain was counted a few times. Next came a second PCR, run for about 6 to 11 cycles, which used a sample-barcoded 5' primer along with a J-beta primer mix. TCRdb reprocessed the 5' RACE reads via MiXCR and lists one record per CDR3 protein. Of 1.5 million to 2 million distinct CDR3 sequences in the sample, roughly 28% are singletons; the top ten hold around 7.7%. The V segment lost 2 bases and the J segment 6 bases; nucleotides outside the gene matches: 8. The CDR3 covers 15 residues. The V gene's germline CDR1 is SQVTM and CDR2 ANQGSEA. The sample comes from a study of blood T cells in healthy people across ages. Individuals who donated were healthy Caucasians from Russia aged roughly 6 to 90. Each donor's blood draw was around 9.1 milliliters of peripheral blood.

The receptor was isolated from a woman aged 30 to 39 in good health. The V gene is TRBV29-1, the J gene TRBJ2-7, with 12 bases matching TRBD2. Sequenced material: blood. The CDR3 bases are TGCAGCGTTGAAACTAGCGGGGGGCTAGCGTCCGAGCAGTACTTC. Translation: CSVETSGGLASEQYF.